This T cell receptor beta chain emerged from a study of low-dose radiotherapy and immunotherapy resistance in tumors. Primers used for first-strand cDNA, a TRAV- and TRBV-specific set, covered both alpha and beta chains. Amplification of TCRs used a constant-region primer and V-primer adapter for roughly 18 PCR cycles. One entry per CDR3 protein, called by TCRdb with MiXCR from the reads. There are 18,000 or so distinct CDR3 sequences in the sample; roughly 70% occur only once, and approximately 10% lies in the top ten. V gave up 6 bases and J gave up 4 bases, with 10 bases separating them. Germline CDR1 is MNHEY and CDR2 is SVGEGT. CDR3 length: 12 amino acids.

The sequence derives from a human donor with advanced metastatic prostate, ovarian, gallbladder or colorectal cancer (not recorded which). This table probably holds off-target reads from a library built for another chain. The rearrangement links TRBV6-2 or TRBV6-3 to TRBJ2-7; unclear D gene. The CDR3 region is CASSGPNYEQYF. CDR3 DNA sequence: TGTGCCAGCAGCGGACCAAATTACGAGCAGTACTTC.